One sample yielded the 28 T cell receptor beta chains listed below, sequenced in a study of monozygotic twins with inflammatory bowel disease (dated by TCRdb to between 2018 and 2021). Library preparation used 5' RACE. The data were produced on an Illumina HiSeq 2500. TCRdb reprocessed the reads, so every CDR3 protein sequence counts as one entry and DNA is not shown. The record for this sample contains fewer than 550,000 distinct CDR3 sequences. The leading ten clones occupy more than 2% of the sample. Source material: blood. The origin of the receptors is a human donor with ulcerative colitis or Crohn's disease, or a healthy co-twin of an affected twin (not recorded which).

The chain has TRBV20-1 and TRBJ1-1. The CDR3 sequence is 11 residues long. In germline, CDR1 is DFQATT, CDR2 SNEGSKA (reference sequence). CDR3 protein: CSARRTTEAFF.

V gene TRBV7-9 combines with J gene TRBJ1-5; absent DNA, TCRdb's TRBD1 call cannot be checked. Per germline, CDR1 SEHNR and CDR2 FQNEAQ (reference sequence). The CDR3 is 17 residues long. The CDR3 spells CASSLGQGKDSNQPQHF.

This chain joins TRBV20-1 and TRBJ1-5; the TRBD1 assignment by TCRdb is unverifiable without DNA. In germline, CDR1 is DFQATT, CDR2 SNEGSKA (reference sequence). This CDR3 is built from 15 residues. The CDR3 sequence is CSAINAGTGGDKQHF.

The rearrangement joins TRBV7-9 to TRBJ2-7; the TCRdb D gene call, TRBD1, has no DNA to confirm it. This CDR3 region has 11 residues. Looked up from germline, CDR1 is SEHNR and CDR2 is FQNEAQ (reference sequence). The CDR3 protein is CASSLGDRISF.

The rearrangement links TRBV3-1 to TRBJ1-6. The CDR3 contains 16 residues. The germline V gene has CDR1 LGHDT and CDR2 YNNKEL (reference sequence). CDR3 in amino acids: CASSQDLGSRISPLHF.

This chain links TRBV6-2 or TRBV6-3 with TRBJ2-7; the TCRdb D gene call, TRBD1, has no DNA to confirm it. Germline V gene lookup returns CDR1 MNHEY and CDR2 SVGEGT. The CDR3 is 14 residues long. The CDR3 here is CAGSYGTDSYEQYF.

CDR3 protein: CASSGLGGNTGELFF. This sequence joins TRBV9 and TRBJ2-2; TCRdb returns TRBD1, unconfirmable since there is no DNA. Germline V gene lookup returns CDR1 SGDLS and CDR2 YYNGEE. The CDR3 is made up of 15 amino acids.

The rearrangement joins TRBV5-1 to TRBJ1-4; TCRdb calls TRBD1, which cannot be checked without DNA. CDR1 is SGHRS and CDR2 is YFSETQ in the germline V gene. CDR3 length: 14 amino acids. The CDR3 loop reads CASSRQGANEKLFF.

The V call is TRBV20-1, the J call TRBJ2-4; TCRdb's D call of TRBD1 is untestable without DNA. There are 14 residues in the CDR3. Per the germline V gene, CDR1 is DFQATT and CDR2 is SNEGSKA (reference sequence). The CDR3 protein is CSSLPREFQNIQYF.

The chain links TRBV7-3 to TRBJ2-3; TCRdb's assignment of TRBD1 cannot be checked, as there is no DNA. The CDR3 extends over 14 amino acids. Germline lookup yields CDR1 SGHTA and CDR2 FQGTGA. The CDR3 reads CASRQRANTDTQYF.

The gene calls are TRBV11-3 and TRBJ2-3; TCRdb's D call, TRBD1, is unchecked because there is no DNA. The CDR3 sequence is 13 residues long. Germline V lookup: CDR1 SGHNT, CDR2 YENEEA. The CDR3: CASSSVGPDTQYF.

This rearrangement joins TRBV5-5 to TRBJ2-3; the D call of TRBD1 rests on TCRdb alone, since no DNA is present to check it. The CDR3 has 14 residues. Germline lookup yields CDR1 SGHKS and CDR2 YYEKEE (reference sequence). CDR3 residues: CASSFGTTTDTQYF.

The chain recombines TRBV12-3 or TRBV12-4 with TRBJ1-6; TCRdb's D call, TRBD1, is unchecked because there is no DNA. The CDR3 is 16 amino acids. This CDR3 is CASTTSGGRDNSPLHF.

The chain joins TRBV20-1 to TRBJ2-4; TCRdb reports TRBD1, a call that lacks DNA to check it against. Germline V lookup: CDR1 DFQATT, CDR2 SNEGSKA (reference sequence). The CDR3 has 13 amino acids. The CDR3 is CSARLGTVDIQYF.

The genes are TRBV5-4 and TRBJ2-2; TCRdb outputs TRBD2, but without DNA this stays unchecked. Germline V gives CDR1 SGHNT, CDR2 YYREEE (reference sequence). This CDR3 comprises 17 residues. CDR3 in amino acids: CASSLMLAGGVTGELFF.

The CDR3 region is CSVAGTSGGDTQYF. The gene calls are TRBV20-1 and TRBJ2-3; the D call of TRBD2 rests on TCRdb alone, since no DNA is present to check it. Germline CDR1 DFQATT, CDR2 SNEGSKA (reference sequence). The CDR3 sequence is 14 residues long.

CDR3 residues: CSAVGLAGGYEQYF. The V and J genes are TRBV20-1 and TRBJ2-7; TCRdb names TRBD2, which stays unverified in the absence of DNA. The CDR3 totals 14 residues. Germline CDR1 reads DFQATT; CDR2 reads SNEGSKA (reference sequence).

V gene TRBV5-1 combines with J gene TRBJ2-2. The CDR3 totals 17 residues. The V gene's germline CDR1 is SGHRS and CDR2 YFSETQ. This CDR3 is CASSSLVGSGNTGELFF.

The chain carries TRBV20-1 and TRBJ2-1; TCRdb's D call of TRBD1 is untestable without DNA. The germline CDR1 and CDR2 sequences are DFQATT and SNEGSKA (reference sequence). This CDR3 region has 17 residues. The CDR3 sequence is CSAYISSGDSSYNEQFF.

This chain joins TRBV6-6 and TRBJ2-7; TCRdb gives TRBD1 as the D gene, but with no DNA this cannot be confirmed. Looked up from germline, CDR1 is MNHNY and CDR2 is SVGAGI (reference sequence). This CDR3 spans 14 amino acids. The CDR3 protein is CASRGQVSSYEQYF.

V usage is TRBV6-2 or TRBV6-3 and J usage is TRBJ2-5. CDR3 size: 14 residues. The germline gives CDR1 MNHEY, CDR2 SVGEGT. The CDR3 spells CASSYSKLSETQYF.

This rearrangement joins TRBV18 to TRBJ2-5. The germline CDR1 and CDR2 sequences are KGHSH and LQKENI. The CDR3 is made up of 16 amino acids. This CDR3 is CASSPRRGYQQETQYF.

The chain employs TRBV12-3 or TRBV12-4 and TRBJ2-5; TCRdb reports TRBD1, a call that lacks DNA to check it against. CDR3 length equals 17 residues. CDR3 sequence: CASSLGVAGRVRETQYF.

This rearrangement joins TRBV5-6 to TRBJ1-1. Looked up from germline, CDR1 is SGHDT and CDR2 is YYEEEE. This CDR3 spans 17 amino acids. CDR3 in amino acids: CASSLALSGAMNTEAFF. Full variable domain (outside the CDR3, taken from reference TRBV5-6 and TRBJ1-1): DAGVTQSPTHLIKTRGQQVTLRCSPKSGHDTVSWYQQALGQGPQFIFQYYEEEERQRGNFPDRFSGHQFPNYSSELNVNALLLGDSALYLCASSLALSGAMNTEAFFGQGTRLTVV.

The V call is TRBV19, the J call TRBJ2-6; TCRdb's D call of TRBD1 is untestable without DNA. CDR3 size: 21 residues. From germline, CDR1 is LNHDA and CDR2 SQIVND (reference sequence). CDR3 protein: CASSGAPNRGLPFSGANVLTF. Full variable domain (remainder filled in from reference TRBV19 and TRBJ2-6): DGGITQSPKYLFRKEGQNVTLSCEQNLNHDAMYWYRQDPGQGLRLIYYSQIVNDFQKGDIAEGYSVSREKKESFPLTVTSAQKNPTAFYLCASSGAPNRGLPFSGANVLTFGAGSRLTVL.

The V gene is TRBV7-2, the J gene TRBJ1-2. The germline V gene has CDR1 SGHTA and CDR2 FQGNSA. CDR3 length equals 12 residues. CDR3: CASSTHPYGYTF. The full variable domain, rest sourced from reference TRBV7-2 and TRBJ1-2, is GAGVSQSPSNKVTEKGKDVELRCDPISGHTALYWYRQSLGQGLEFLIYFQGNSAPDKSGLPSDRFSAERTGGSVSTLTIQRTQQEDSAVYLCASSTHPYGYTFGSGTRLTVV.

The chain is built from TRBV24-1 and TRBJ2-2; TCRdb names TRBD2, which stays unverified in the absence of DNA. CDR3 size: 15 residues. The V gene's germline CDR1 is KGHDR and CDR2 SFDVKD. CDR3 protein: CATSPHSGNTGELFF.

The J gene is TRBJ2-3, the V gene TRBV7-2. This CDR3 has 11 residues. Germline CDR1 reads SGHTA; CDR2 reads FQGNSA. CDR3 residues: CASSSLLAQYF.